One and the same sample provided the 11 T cell receptor beta chains below, sequenced in a study of shared clonotypes between healthy human individuals. TCRdb's copy holds only in-frame clones and misses some; the assay was immunoSEQ multiplex PCR. The table has 2 million to 2.5 million clones, under 95% seen once. Sequencing was performed on naive CD4+ T cells from PBMCs. The subset: CD45RA+ positively selected. These receptors came from a man younger than 30 in good health. Some clones in this sample may be carry-over from other donors' samples.

The V gene is TRBV28, the J gene TRBJ1-5; 8 bases line up with TRBD1. CDR3 length equals 14 residues. With 6 bases clipped from V and 6 bases from J, the junction kept 7 bases outside the gene matches. Germline lookup yields CDR1 MDHEN and CDR2 SYDVKM. CDR3 sequence reads: CASSRTGQRQPQHF. CDR3 nucleotide sequence: TGTGCCAGCAGCCGGACAGGGCAGCGTCAGCCCCAGCATTTT. The whole variable domain, filled in from reference TRBV28 and TRBJ1-5, reads DVKVTQSSRYLVKRTGEKVFLECVQDMDHENMFWYRQDPGLGLRLIYFSYDVKMKEKGDIPEGYSVSREKKERFSLILESASTNQTSMYLCASSRTGQRQPQHFGDGTRLSIL.

A single count supports this clone. This chain joins TRBV10-3 and TRBJ2-2; tentatively, D is TRBD2 (6 bases). The CDR3 runs 18 residues. With 2 bases removed from V and 0 bases from J, the gap between germline ends came to 16 bases. CDR1 ENHRY and CDR2 SYGVKD come from the germline V gene. CDR3 DNA: TGTGCCATCAGTGAGCCCCCAGCGGGCCGCTCGAACACCGGGGAGCTGTTTTTT. Translation: CAISEPPAGRSNTGELFF.

CDR3 bases: TGTGCCATCAGTGAGCTAGGGACTAGTGCATTGGATGAGCAGTTCTTC. It is translated as CAISELGTSALDEQFF. V and J are TRBV10-3 and TRBJ2-1; 8 bases line up with TRBD2. The CDR3 runs to 16 residues. Germline V gives CDR1 ENHRY, CDR2 SYGVKD. V was clipped by 2 bases and J by 8 bases; unmatched bases: 11.

V is TRBV11-3 and J is TRBJ2-7; 8 nucleotides agree with TRBD1. CDR1 and CDR2 (germline): SGHNT, YENEEA. The CDR3 length is 13 residues. The V gene end was trimmed by 5 bases and the J gene end by 6 bases; junction bases not matched to a gene: 6. CDR3 sequence reads: CASSPGQGFEQYF. DNA for the CDR3: TGTGCCAGCAGCCCCGGACAGGGATTCGAGCAGTACTTC.

The rearrangement uses TRBV11-3 and TRBJ2-5, with D possibly being TRBD2 (5 bases). CDR1 and CDR2 (germline): SGHNT, YENEEA. Trimming pared 5 bases from V and 7 bases from J, leaving 11 bases between. There are 12 residues in the CDR3. The CDR3 bases are TGTGCCAGCAGCGCGGGCCTTGGGACCCAGTACTTC. Translating it yields CASSAGLGTQYF. Based on the CDR3 plus reference TRBV11-3 and TRBJ2-5, the full variable domain is EAGVVQSPRYKIIEKKQPVAFWCNPISGHNTLYWYLQNLGQGPELLIRYENEEAVDDSQLPKDRFSAERLKGVDSTLKIQPAELGDSAVYLCASSAGLGTQYFGPGTRLLVL.

In its sample, this clone was seen once. The rearrangement uses TRBV9 and TRBJ2-2, with TRBD1 matching over 7 bases. J lost 8 bases, V lost 3 bases, and 13 bases had no gene match. CDR3 length equals 16 residues. In germline, CDR1 is SGDLS, CDR2 YYNGEE. CDR3 nucleotides: TGTGCCAGCAGCGCCCATCCGGGACAGTCCCCAGGGGAGCTGTTTTTT. It yields the protein CASSAHPGQSPGELFF.

The V call is TRBV5-1, the J call TRBJ2-5, with D unclear. The CDR3 has 14 amino acids. Looked up from germline, CDR1 is SGHRS and CDR2 is YFSETQ. The V gene lost 1 base and the J gene lost 2 bases, with 9 bases spanning the gap. The DNA for the CDR3 is TGCGCCAGCAGCTTGCGGACGGTACAAGAGACCCAGTACTTC. This codes for CASSLRTVQETQYF.

This clone is a singleton in its sample. The rearrangement links TRBV6-6 to TRBJ2-1; 8 positions agree with TRBD1. The CDR3 is 14 amino acids. The junction had 4 bases not matched to a gene; V was cut back by 6 bases and J by 3 bases. Germline V gene sequence: CDR1 MNHNY, CDR2 SVGAGI (reference sequence). CDR3: CASRTGTGYNEQFF. In DNA, the CDR3 is TGTGCCAGCAGGACCGGGACAGGCTACAATGAGCAGTTCTTC.

J is TRBJ2-5 and V is TRBV5-1; a possible D gene is TRBD2 (6 bases). The germline gives CDR1 SGHRS, CDR2 YFSETQ. Deletions cut 0 bases from V and 4 bases from J, with 19 bases between. The CDR3 totals 17 residues. Here the CDR3 reads CASSLGPRLGEVETQYF. CDR3 coding DNA: TGCGCCAGCAGCTTGGGCCCCAGATTGGGGGAGGTAGAGACCCAGTACTTC.

This clone was found once. The rearrangement joins TRBV19 to TRBJ2-7; no reliable D call. Trimming shortened V by 7 bases and J by 3 bases, and 10 bases separated the two germline ends. The CDR3 extends over 12 amino acids. In germline, CDR1 is LNHDA, CDR2 SQIVND (reference sequence). The CDR3 loop reads CASKGRIYEQYF. CDR3 DNA sequence: TGTGCCAGTAAGGGCAGGATCTACGAGCAGTACTTC.

Comment on this clone: Other DNA sequences in this sample translate to the same CDR3. The chain joins TRBV7-2 to TRBJ2-7, with 8 nucleotides matching TRBD2. Losses at the gene ends were 5 bases for V and 6 bases for J; bases not matched to a gene: 6. CDR1 SGHTA and CDR2 FQGNSA come from the germline V gene. This CDR3 region has 13 residues. DNA of the CDR3: TGTGCCAGCAGCCCTGACCGGGGGGGCGAGCAGTACTTC. It encodes CASSPDRGGEQYF.